Below are 10 T cell receptor beta chains sequenced from a single sample in a study of blood T cells in healthy people across ages (dated by TCRdb to between 2014 and 2017). The library relied on 5' RACE. TCRdb records Illumina HiSeq 2500 as the sequencer. The second PCR ran for about 6 to 11 cycles and used a J-beta primer mix along with a sample-barcoded 5' primer. The public sequencing data were trimmed at Q25 with fastp and processed into clonotypes with MiXCR by TCRdb, which kept only in-frame beta chains. Under each unique CDR3 protein, matching rows form one entry showing the most common genes and DNA. The sample table lists 1,500,000 or so distinct CDR3 sequences, approximately 59% of them with a count of one. About 6.3% of the sample rests with the top ten. Sequenced input: blood. The source of these receptors is a man younger than 35 in good health.

This clonotype turned up a few times. This sequence joins TRBV4-2 and TRBJ2-1, with D perhaps given as TRBD1 or TRBD2 (6 bases each). CDR3 length equals 17 residues. In germline, CDR1 is LGHNA, CDR2 YNFKEQ. Trimming pared 3 bases from V and 8 bases from J, leaving 23 bases between. In DNA form, the CDR3 reads TGTGCCAGCAGCCAGGACCCTTCTAGCGCGAGGGGGGATGAGCAGTTCTTC. Translating it yields CASSQDPSSARGDEQFF.

The chain recombines TRBV7-2 with TRBJ2-3; D is perhaps TRBD1 (7 bases). Germline values: CDR1 SGHTA, CDR2 FQGNSA. V was trimmed by 5 bases and J by 5 bases, leaving 17 bases between them. This CDR3 is 15 amino acids long. Here the CDR3 reads CASSPRGRGEDTQYF. CDR3 nucleotide sequence: TGTGCCAGCAGCCCGCGCGGCAGGGGGGAAGATACGCAGTATTTT.

The rearrangement links TRBV12-3 or TRBV12-4 to TRBJ2-3, with 7 positions matching TRBD1. With 10 bases clipped from V and 10 bases from J, the junction kept 11 bases outside the gene matches. This CDR3 region has 12 residues. For the CDR3, the DNA is TGTGCCACCACGACAGGGCAGACTGCGCAGTATTTT. This codes for CATTTGQTAQYF.

This chain uses TRBV6-1 with TRBJ2-7; TRBD1 matches at 11 bases. The DNA end favors TRBJ2-5, so the J call may be wrong. Germline V gene lookup returns CDR1 MNHNS and CDR2 SASEGT. The CDR3 runs 13 residues. CDR3 DNA: TGTGCCAGCTTAGGACAGGGGGCAGAGACCCAGTACTTC. Its protein product is CASLGQGAETQYF.

The genes are TRBV28 and TRBJ2-5; 7 positions match TRBD1. The J call may not be correct, given that the DNA end is closer to TRBJ2-7. The CDR3 totals 14 residues. CDR1 MDHEN and CDR2 SYDVKM come from the germline V gene. CDR3 DNA sequence: TGTGCCAGCAGCAAGACAGGGTTTAGGTACGAGCAGTACTTC. This sequence encodes CASSKTGFRYEQYF.

The chain is built from TRBV29-1 and TRBJ2-5; tentatively, D is TRBD2 (6 bases). The CDR3 has 15 residues. Trimming removed 4 bases at V and 6 bases at J, with 21 bases between. Germline assignment: CDR1 SQVTM and CDR2 ANQGSEA. CDR3 loop: CSVAEGPSQLKTQYF. CDR3 coding DNA: TGCAGCGTTGCGGAGGGCCCCTCTCAATTGAAGACCCAGTACTTC.

The chain joins TRBV27 to TRBJ1-2; 7 bases match TRBD1. Per germline, CDR1 MNHEY and CDR2 SMNVEV (reference sequence). V trimming: 3 bases; J trimming: 10 bases; junction bases outside the gene matches: 8. The length of the CDR3 is 13 residues. The CDR3 coding sequence is TGTGCCAGCAGTTTCAGGGGGAAACAAGACTACACCTTC. The encoded protein is CASSFRGKQDYTF.

The rearrangement links TRBV28 to TRBJ1-1; possible D gene TRBD1, 5 bases. V lost 10 bases and J lost 3, with 18 bases in between. The germline V gene encodes CDR1 MDHEN and CDR2 SYDVKM. CDR3 size: 14 residues. The CDR3, as DNA: TGTGCCATCAGCGATCTAGGGGCGGACACTGAAGCTTTCTTT. It encodes CAISDLGADTEAFF.

The DNA for the CDR3 is TGTGCCAGCAGCCAATTGTGGGAGAATGAGCAGTTCTTC. It codes for CASSQLWENEQFF. The chain has TRBV4-2 and TRBJ2-1, with a possible D match to TRBD2 (5 bases). The CDR3 spans 13 residues. Germline CDR1 LGHNA, CDR2 YNFKEQ. V lost 2 bases, J lost 7 bases, and 9 bases lay in between.

As regards this clonotype: This could be a read error, since a much larger clone is one nucleotide away. This rearrangement joins TRBV11-2 to TRBJ2-3, with 8 bases that match TRBD2. V was pared by 1 base and J by 2 bases, with 2 bases of the junction left unmatched. CDR1 is SGHAT and CDR2 is FQNNGV in the germline V gene. The CDR3 totals 15 residues. The CDR3 is CASSLGTSPTDTQYF. The CDR3 nucleotides read TGTGCCAGCAGCTTAGGGACTAGCCCCACAGATACGCAGTATTTT.